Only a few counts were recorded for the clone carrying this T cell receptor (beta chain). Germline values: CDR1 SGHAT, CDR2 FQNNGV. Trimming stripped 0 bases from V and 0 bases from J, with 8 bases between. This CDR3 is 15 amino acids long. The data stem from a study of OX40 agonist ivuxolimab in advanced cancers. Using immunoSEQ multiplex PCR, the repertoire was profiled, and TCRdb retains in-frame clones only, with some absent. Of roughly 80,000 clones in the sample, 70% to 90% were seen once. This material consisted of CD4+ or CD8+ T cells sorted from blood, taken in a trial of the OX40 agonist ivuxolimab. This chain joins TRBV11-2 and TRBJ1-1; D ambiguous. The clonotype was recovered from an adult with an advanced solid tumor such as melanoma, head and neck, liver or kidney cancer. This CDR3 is CASSLDPSMNTEAFF. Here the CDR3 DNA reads TGTGCCAGCAGCTTAGACCCCAGCATGAACACTGAAGCTTTCTTT.